These 18 T cell receptor beta chains originate from one sample sequenced in a study of T cell changes during pregnancy in multiple sclerosis. Clones were sequenced by immunoSEQ multiplex PCR, and TCRdb holds only the in-frame ones, with some missing. There are more than 25,000 clones in the sample; 70% to 90% occur only once, and about 6.8% lies in the top ten. The sample consisted of CD8+ T cells from peripheral blood mononuclear cells, taken after pregnancy. These receptors originate from a female donor with multiple sclerosis, enrolled in a pregnancy study.

This chain links TRBV6-5 with TRBJ2-7; weak D call: TRBD2 (7 bases). V was trimmed by 0 bases and J by 2 bases, leaving 11 bases between them. This CDR3 has 15 residues. CDR1 is MNHEY, CDR2 SVGAGI, per germline. The CDR3 loop is CASSYSGGPTYEQYF. The CDR3 DNA sequence: TGTGCCAGCAGTTACTCGGGGGGGCCGACCTACGAGCAGTACTTC.

This chain uses TRBV7-8 with TRBJ1-1; possible D gene TRBD1, 5 bases. Germline CDR1 reads SGHVS; CDR2 reads FQNEAQ. This CDR3 has 15 residues. Trimming cost V 4 bases and J 5 bases, with 17 bases left between them. Here the CDR3 DNA reads TGTGCCAGCAGCTCCGCGGCGGGGCGGGGTACTGAAGCTTTCTTT. Encoded protein: CASSSAAGRGTEAFF.

V and J are TRBV19 and TRBJ2-3; D is possibly TRBD2 (6 bases). V lost 0 bases and J 1 base, leaving 8 bases between the germline ends. The CDR3 loop spans 15 amino acids. Germline V gene sequence: CDR1 LNHDA, CDR2 SQIVND (reference sequence). The CDR3 here is CASSIEASGTDTQYF. CDR3 in DNA: TGTGCCAGTAGTATAGAGGCTAGCGGCACAGATACGCAGTATTTT.

The chain carries TRBV7-9 and TRBJ2-1; 11 nucleotides align to TRBD2. V lost 2 bases to trimming and J lost 3 bases; unmatched junction nucleotides: 6. Germline CDR1 and CDR2: SEHNR and FQNEAQ (reference sequence). This CDR3 spans 17 amino acids. In DNA, the CDR3 is TGTGCCAGCAGCTTACCAGGGACTAGCGGATTCTACAATGAGCAGTTCTTC. This encodes CASSLPGTSGFYNEQFF.

The chain has TRBV6-5 and TRBJ1-4, with 7 bases identical to TRBD1. The junction had 3 bases not matched to a gene; V was cut back by 5 bases and J by 6 bases. This CDR3 region has 13 residues. Germline V gene lookup returns CDR1 MNHEY and CDR2 SVGAGI. The CDR3 protein is CASSPGTDEKLFF. The CDR3 bases are TGTGCCAGCAGTCCAGGGACAGATGAAAAACTGTTTTTT.

This clone appeared once. The chain recombines TRBV19 with TRBJ1-1; D perhaps matches TRBD1 (6 bases). This CDR3 has 14 residues. Trimming cost V 4 bases and J 7 bases, with 16 bases left between them. Germline CDR1 reads LNHDA; CDR2 reads SQIVND (reference sequence). CDR3 in amino acids: CASSRKGQLLEAFF. CDR3 DNA sequence: TGTGCCAGTAGTAGAAAAGGACAGCTCCTTGAAGCTTTCTTT.

This sequence joins TRBV28 and TRBJ1-2, with D tentatively TRBD1 (5 bases). Germline-derived CDR1 and CDR2 are MDHEN and SYDVKM. The CDR3 runs to 15 residues. V lost 3 bases and J lost 1, with 12 bases in between. In DNA form, the CDR3 reads TGTGCCAGCAGTTTGAGAACAGGCGGTAACTATGGCTACACCTTC. It encodes CASSLRTGGNYGYTF.

The chain combines TRBV27 with TRBJ2-1, with D possibly matching TRBD1 (5 bases). Germline CDR1 reads MNHEY; CDR2 reads SMNVEV (reference sequence). V lost 2 bases and J lost 3, with 5 bases in between. The CDR3 has 13 amino acids. The CDR3 DNA reads TGTGCCAGCAGTTTAGACAGCTACAATGAGCAGTTCTTC. Amino acids: CASSLDSYNEQFF.

The chain links TRBV7-9 to TRBJ2-3; no firm D call. Germline CDR1 is SEHNR and CDR2 is FQNEAQ (reference sequence). Between the trimmed V and J ends, which lost 0 bases and 5 bases, there was a span of 3 bases. This CDR3 comprises 12 residues. The CDR3 nucleotides read TGTGCCAGCAGCTTAGCCCAAGATACGCAGTATTTT. This gives the protein CASSLAQDTQYF.

V and J are TRBV27 and TRBJ2-1; 11 bases line up with TRBD2. Looked up from germline, CDR1 is MNHEY and CDR2 is SMNVEV (reference sequence). The CDR3 totals 15 residues. Trimming took 5 bases from V and 4 from J; bases not matched to a gene: 4. The CDR3 loop is CASSTSGRPYNEQFF. For the CDR3, the DNA is TGTGCCAGCAGTACTAGCGGGAGACCTTACAATGAGCAGTTCTTC.

The J gene is TRBJ2-1, the V gene TRBV13; no firm D call. This CDR3 comprises 13 residues. Germline CDR1 is PRHDT and CDR2 is FYEKMQ (reference sequence). V lost 0 bases and J lost 4, with 4 bases in between. The CDR3 coding sequence is TGTGCCAGCAGCTTAGGATCATACAATGAGCAGTTCTTC. Translating it yields CASSLGSYNEQFF.

V gene TRBV7-9 combines with J gene TRBJ1-1; D is undetermined. CDR1 and CDR2 from the germline V gene are SEHNR and FQNEAQ (reference sequence). V shed 3 bases and J shed 3 bases, with 11 bases lying between them. The CDR3 has 14 amino acids. The CDR3 DNA reads as TGTGCCAGCAGCTTCCCTAAGGAGGACACTGAAGCTTTCTTT. Amino acid sequence: CASSFPKEDTEAFF.

This sequence joins TRBV27 and TRBJ2-3; D call uncertain. The CDR3 sequence is 12 residues long. Trimming shortened V by 2 bases and J by 6 bases, and 6 bases separated the two germline ends. CDR1 is MNHEY and CDR2 is SMNVEV in the germline V gene (reference sequence). CDR3 coding DNA: TGTGCCAGCAGTTTAATCGGTGATACGCAGTATTTT. Protein: CASSLIGDTQYF.

The chain is built from TRBV6-5 and TRBJ2-1; possible D gene TRBD1, 6 bases. Per the germline V gene, CDR1 is MNHEY and CDR2 is SVGAGI. CDR3 length: 14 residues. The V end lost 5 bases, the J end lost 4 bases, and 12 bases lay between the germline ends. The CDR3 sequence is CASSHGQRYNEQFF. The CDR3 DNA follows: TGTGCCAGCAGTCACGGACAGAGATACAATGAGCAGTTCTTC.

This chain connects TRBV19 to TRBJ1-1, with 9 bases that match TRBD1. Germline lookup yields CDR1 LNHDA and CDR2 SQIVND (reference sequence). The trim removed 3 bases at V and 4 bases at J, leaving 6 bases unmatched. The CDR3 consists of 15 residues. The CDR3 DNA sequence: TGTGCCAGTAGTATGGGACAGGGTCTGGGCACTGAAGCTTTCTTT. The encoded protein is CASSMGQGLGTEAFF.

This clone showed up just once. The genes are TRBV4-1 and TRBJ2-2, with 10 bases that match TRBD2. The J segment lost 6 bases and the V segment lost 5 bases, leaving 3 bases of the junction unmatched. From germline, CDR1 is MGHRA and CDR2 YSYEKL. This CDR3 spans 14 amino acids. CDR3 residues: CASSGTSDPGELFF. The CDR3 DNA is TGCGCCAGCAGCGGGACTAGCGATCCCGGGGAGCTGTTTTTT.

This clone is classed as medium-sized. The chain couples TRBV4-2 to TRBJ2-1; D possibly corresponds to TRBD2 (6 bases). The CDR3 runs 16 residues. V was shortened by 0 bases and J by 9 bases, with 18 bases between the two germline ends. Germline V gene lookup returns CDR1 LGHNA and CDR2 YNFKEQ. CDR3 amino acids: CASSQDLSGGVVEQFF. CDR3 DNA: TGTGCCAGCAGCCAAGATCTGAGCGGAGGGGTAGTTGAGCAGTTCTTC.

The rearrangement uses TRBV19 and TRBJ1-4, with D possibly being TRBD1 (5 bases). This CDR3 is 16 amino acids long. Germline CDR1 reads LNHDA; CDR2 reads SQIVND (reference sequence). Deletions cut 11 bases from V and 6 bases from J, with 25 bases between. CDR3 region: CASSGGAGLQYEKLFF. CDR3 DNA: TGTGCCTCGTCCGGTGGGGCCGGGTTGCAGTATGAAAAACTGTTTTTT.